This T cell receptor (beta chain) stems from a study of a mutant IDH1 vaccine in newly diagnosed glioma. Study information: Averaging about 37 years of age, treated patients were around 60% male and about 38% female. Therapy received beforehand was radiotherapy, temozolomide, or both, with most patients given both.

Study observations and caveats: The authors found pseudoprogression apparently unrelated to changes in top peripheral T cell clonotypes.

Here immunoSEQ multiplex PCR was the method, and the copy in TCRdb shows in-frame clones only, minus some. The repertoire holds nearly 70,000 clones, 79% seen once, with 8.2% in the top ten. Time point defined: baseline, week 1 (first vaccination visit). Treatment given: pre-vaccination baseline after standard-of-care therapy. To note about this clone: Its antigen is as yet unknown.

There are 17 residues in the CDR3. With V trimmed by 3 bases and J by 0 bases, 6 bases remained unmatched. The germline V gene encodes CDR1 SGHVS and CDR2 FNYEAQ. The chain couples TRBV7-6 to TRBJ2-2, with 8 positions matching TRBD2. The receptor's source is a man in his forties or fifties with glioma. The material was PBMCs, obtained from a glioma patient treated with radiotherapy, temozolomide or both. The CDR3 sequence is CASSFPRGGTNTGELFF. The CDR3, as DNA: TGTGCCAGCAGCTTCCCTCGGGGGGGGACGAACACCGGGGAGCTGTTTTTT.